Below, 29 T cell receptor beta chains from the same sample are listed, as sequenced in a study of blood T cell repertoires in COVID-19. Some clones are missing from TCRdb's copy, which holds only in-frame ones; the method was immunoSEQ multiplex PCR. The sample lists some 180,000 clones, more than 70% occurring once. Sample: PBMCs or T cells enriched from blood (not recorded which). These receptors originate from a man between 35 and 55 years old who had recovered from COVID-19.

The V and J genes are TRBV19 and TRBJ1-2; the match to TRBD1 covers 10 bases. In germline, CDR1 is LNHDA, CDR2 SQIVND (reference sequence). V shed 3 bases and J 6 bases; nucleotides not matched to a gene: 4. The CDR3 is made up of 14 amino acids. The CDR3 nucleotides are TGTGCCAGTAGTATGCCCGACAGGGGGCATGGCTACACCTTC. Its protein product is CASSMPDRGHGYTF.

This rearrangement joins TRBV19 to TRBJ2-4; no clear D gene. The V gene's germline CDR1 is LNHDA and CDR2 SQIVND (reference sequence). The CDR3 is made up of 12 amino acids. Trimming removed 4 bases from V and 3 bases from J, with 4 bases in between. Here the CDR3 DNA reads TGTGCCAGTAGTAGAGGCAAAAACATTCAGTACTTC. Its translation: CASSRGKNIQYF.

V is TRBV28 and J is TRBJ1-2; 10 bases match TRBD1. J was trimmed by 0 bases and V by 5 bases; bases with no gene match: 3. In germline, CDR1 is MDHEN, CDR2 SYDVKM. CDR3 length: 15 amino acids. Here the CDR3 reads CASSLTGGTNYGYTF. The CDR3 nucleotides are TGTGCCAGCAGTCTGACAGGGGGCACTAACTATGGCTACACCTTC.

The chain joins TRBV20-1 to TRBJ2-1, with D possibly matching TRBD2 (5 bases). The CDR3 runs to 11 residues. Trimming took off 3 bases at V and 5 bases at J, with 5 bases between the two ends. Germline values: CDR1 DFQATT, CDR2 SNEGSKA (reference sequence). In DNA form, the CDR3 reads TGCAGTGCTAGCGGGGACAATGAGCAGTTCTTC. Its translation is CSASGDNEQFF.

The chain carries TRBV7-6 and TRBJ2-7, with 11 bases identical to TRBD1. Germline-derived CDR1 and CDR2 are SGHVS and FNYEAQ. The CDR3 consists of 18 residues. Germline trimming cut 3 bases from V and 0 bases from J; bases unmatched to any gene: 10. The CDR3 reads CASSFDFSGTGGSYEQYF. CDR3 in DNA: TGTGCCAGCAGCTTCGATTTCTCCGGGACAGGGGGCTCCTACGAGCAGTACTTC.

V gene TRBV19 combines with J gene TRBJ1-6; a weak D match, TRBD1 (5 bases). The CDR3 has 14 residues. V was cut by 8 bases and J by 5 bases, with 13 bases left in between. Germline V gene lookup returns CDR1 LNHDA and CDR2 SQIVND (reference sequence). The CDR3 DNA reads as TGTGCCAGTGGCAGGGCCCTAGATAATTCACCCCTCCACTTT. It specifies CASGRALDNSPLHF.

The V gene is TRBV7-2, the J gene TRBJ2-5, with D unresolved. Germline loops: CDR1 SGHTA, CDR2 FQGNSA. The CDR3 sequence is 14 residues long. V was cut by 6 bases and J by 0 bases, with 11 bases left in between. The CDR3 DNA sequence: TGTGCCAGCAGTTTCAGACTGAACCAAGAGACCCAGTACTTC. It is translated as CASSFRLNQETQYF.

Only one count was recorded for this clone. V gene TRBV5-1 combines with J gene TRBJ2-7, with D perhaps matching TRBD2 (5 bases). With 0 bases removed from V and 1 base from J, the gap between germline ends came to 11 bases. CDR1 is SGHRS and CDR2 is YFSETQ in the germline V gene. This CDR3 is built from 15 residues. In DNA, the CDR3 is TGCGCCAGCAGCTTGGAGGCTAGCCCTTCCTACGAGCAGTACTTC. Translating gives CASSLEASPSYEQYF.

V gene TRBV18 combines with J gene TRBJ2-5; D gene ambiguous. CDR3 length: 13 amino acids. Germline lookup yields CDR1 KGHSH and CDR2 LQKENI. The ends were cut back, 3 bases at V and 2 bases at J, with 7 bases in the middle. The CDR3 protein is CASSPPHQETQYF. CDR3 sequence (DNA): TGTGCCAGCTCACCCCCCCATCAAGAGACCCAGTACTTC.

The chain combines TRBV2 with TRBJ2-5; 7 bases are shared with TRBD2. This CDR3 comprises 16 residues. Per germline, CDR1 SNHLY and CDR2 FYNNEI. The V and J ends lost 6 bases and 4 bases, in that order; junction bases with no gene match: 14. CDR3 loop: CASRSGAPSIRETQYF. CDR3 in DNA: TGTGCCAGCAGAAGCGGGGCCCCCTCCATAAGAGAGACCCAGTACTTC.

V usage is TRBV27 and J usage is TRBJ1-1; no clear D gene. The germline V gene has CDR1 MNHEY and CDR2 SMNVEV (reference sequence). The CDR3 contains 13 residues. Deletions cut 2 bases from V and 4 bases from J, with 8 bases between. CDR3 nucleotide sequence: TGTGCCAGCAGTTTAGGAGGTGGCACTGAAGCTTTCTTT. Translating gives CASSLGGGTEAFF.

V gene TRBV4-1 combines with J gene TRBJ1-2; TRBD1 aligns across 8 bases. This CDR3 is 16 amino acids long. Germline assignment: CDR1 MGHRA and CDR2 YSYEKL. Trimming at V came to 0 bases and at J to 6 bases, leaving 9 bases not matched to a gene. The CDR3 DNA reads TGCGCCAGCAGCCAAGACGCTCCCAGGGGGCGGGATGGCTACACCTTC. It specifies CASSQDAPRGRDGYTF.

The rearrangement joins TRBV10-3 to TRBJ1-5, with D possibly being TRBD1 (5 bases). The CDR3 runs 13 residues. V was cut by 5 bases and J by 2 bases, with 7 bases left in between. CDR1 and CDR2 from the germline V gene are ENHRY and SYGVKD. The CDR3 bases are TGTGCCATCAGTCCGGGGGGCAATCAGCCCCAGCATTTT. Residues: CAISPGGNQPQHF.

J is TRBJ2-2 and V is TRBV3-1 (or the pseudogene TRBV3-2); 7 nucleotides align to TRBD2. Per the germline V gene, CDR1 is LGHDT and CDR2 is YNNKEL (reference sequence). Unmatched junction bases numbered 5, after V lost 3 bases and J lost 1 base. The CDR3 runs to 16 residues. The CDR3 DNA follows: TGTGCCAGCAGCCAGGCGGGAGTGGTGAACACCGGGGAGCTGTTTTTT. Translated, it gives CASSQAGVVNTGELFF.

The chain is built from TRBV5-1 and TRBJ1-2; 12 nucleotides match TRBD1. The CDR3 has 15 amino acids. Unmatched junction bases numbered 5, after V lost 2 bases and J lost 6 bases. Looked up from germline, CDR1 is SGHRS and CDR2 is YFSETQ. The CDR3 DNA is TGCGCCAGCAGCTTCCGAGGGACAGGGGGCGATGGCTACACCTTC. Translation gives CASSFRGTGGDGYTF.

This clone came up once. CDR3 sequence (DNA): TGCAGCGTTGATGAGGGAAACACCATATATTTT. It encodes CSVDEGNTIYF. The chain couples TRBV29-1 to TRBJ1-3, with unresolved D. Germline V gene lookup returns CDR1 SQVTM and CDR2 ANQGSEA. V lost 3 bases and J lost 4, with 4 bases in between. CDR3 length equals 11 residues.

This clone was counted a single time. This chain links TRBV15 with TRBJ1-2; unclear D gene. CDR1 and CDR2 from the germline V gene are LNHNV and YYDKDF (reference sequence). V lost 0 bases, J lost 8 bases, and 19 bases lay in between. This CDR3 region has 16 residues. CDR3 sequence: CATSRDRAVSAGGYTF. The CDR3 DNA is TGTGCCACCAGCAGAGATCGGGCGGTTTCAGCGGGGGGCTACACCTTC.

This chain links TRBV6-1 with TRBJ2-3; 10 nucleotides agree with TRBD1. After removal of 6 bases from V and 5 bases from J, the junction contained 14 bases not matched to a gene. Germline lookup yields CDR1 MNHNS and CDR2 SASEGT. The CDR3 spans 17 residues. The DNA for the CDR3 is TGTGCCAGCAGGGAATTGACAGGGGGCCCCGGTGAAGATACGCAGTATTTT. Its translation is CASRELTGGPGEDTQYF.

The chain joins TRBV19 to TRBJ2-1; 13 positions agree with TRBD2. The CDR3 runs to 15 residues. V lost 6 bases, J lost 10 bases, and 9 bases stayed unmatched. Germline V CDR1 and CDR2: LNHDA, SQIVND (reference sequence). The CDR3 region has the DNA TGTGCCAGTAGCCAACGACTAGCGGGAGGATACGAGCAGTTCTTC. It specifies CASSQRLAGGYEQFF.

This sequence joins TRBV5-1 and TRBJ1-3; D is possibly TRBD1 (5 bases). This CDR3 is 12 amino acids long. V was trimmed by 4 bases and J by 7 bases, leaving 9 bases between them. Germline V gene lookup returns CDR1 SGHRS and CDR2 YFSETQ. The CDR3 reads CASSPGGNTIYF. CDR3 nucleotides: TGCGCCAGCAGCCCCGGGGGGAACACCATATATTTT.

The rearrangement uses TRBV2 and TRBJ1-4; D is undetermined. The CDR3 runs 14 residues. V was pared by 1 base and J by 11 bases, with 14 bases between. Germline assignment: CDR1 SNHLY and CDR2 FYNNEI. Written as DNA, the CDR3 is TGTGCCAGCAGTGAAGGGGCAGCCCGGGGTAAACTGTTTTTT. It translates to CASSEGAARGKLFF.

V gene TRBV28 combines with J gene TRBJ1-5, with D hard to call. Germline CDR1 and CDR2: MDHEN and SYDVKM. The CDR3 is 13 residues long. Trimming shortened V by 4 bases and J by 4 bases, and 8 bases separated the two germline ends. In DNA form, the CDR3 reads TGTGCCAGCAGTTCCCCTATGAATCAGCCCCAGCATTTT. Amino acid sequence: CASSSPMNQPQHF.

This clone has a single count. The J gene is TRBJ1-2, the V gene TRBV30; TRBD1 might be the D (6 bases). Trimming took off 5 bases at V and 4 bases at J, with 11 bases between the two ends. The CDR3 loop spans 12 amino acids. Germline CDR1 and CDR2: GTSNPN and SVGIG (reference sequence). The CDR3 is CAWYRASYGYTF. CDR3 nucleotides: TGTGCCTGGTACAGGGCCAGCTATGGCTACACCTTC.

The J gene is TRBJ2-7, the V gene TRBV11-1, with D perhaps TRBD1 (5 bases). V was pared by 2 bases and J by 2 bases, with 10 bases between. Germline loops: CDR1 SGHAT, CDR2 FQDESV (reference sequence). The CDR3 loop spans 14 amino acids. The CDR3 here is CASSLLTETYEQYF. DNA of the CDR3: TGTGCCAGCAGCTTATTGACAGAAACCTACGAGCAGTACTTC.

This chain links TRBV6-1 with TRBJ2-1; 9 nucleotides match TRBD2. CDR1 and CDR2 (germline): MNHNS, SASEGT. The CDR3 contains 15 residues. Trimming removed 1 base from V and 6 bases from J; junction bases left unmatched: 4. CDR3 in amino acids: CASSEELAGANEQFF. In nucleotides, the CDR3 is TGTGCCAGCAGTGAAGAATTAGCGGGGGCCAATGAGCAGTTCTTC.

This chain joins TRBV6-2 or TRBV6-3 and TRBJ2-1; TRBD2 matches 11 bases. With 4 bases clipped from V and 7 bases from J, the junction kept 12 bases outside the gene matches. Germline V CDR1 and CDR2: MNHEY, SVGEGT. The CDR3 runs 17 residues. CDR3 sequence (DNA): TGTGCCAGCAGTTTTGACCCCACTAGCGGGAGTAGTAATGAGCAGTTCTTC. Residues: CASSFDPTSGSSNEQFF.

This clone was seen once. The rearrangement uses TRBV18 and TRBJ2-5; 12 positions agree with TRBD1. This CDR3 contains 18 residues. Germline V gene lookup returns CDR1 KGHSH and CDR2 LQKENI. The J segment lost 0 bases and the V segment lost 0 bases, leaving 5 bases of the junction unmatched. The CDR3, as DNA: TGTGCCAGCTCACCACCGGGACAGGGGGCTTTGTACCAAGAGACCCAGTACTTC. Its protein product is CASSPPGQGALYQETQYF.

V is TRBV7-8 and J is TRBJ1-2; 7 nucleotides agree with TRBD1. V dropped 4 bases and J dropped 8; count of bases not matched to a gene: 10. CDR1 is SGHVS, CDR2 FQNEAQ, per germline. There are 14 residues in the CDR3. As DNA, the CDR3 is TGTGCCAGCAGCTCCGATGCAGGGGGTCTAGGCTACACCTTC. It specifies CASSSDAGGLGYTF. Filled out from reference TRBV7-8 and TRBJ1-2, the complete variable domain reads GAGVSQSPRYKVAKRGQDVALRCDPISGHVSLFWYQQALGQGPEFLTYFQNEAQLDKSGLPSDRFFAERPEGSVSTLKIQRTQQEDSAVYLCASSSDAGGLGYTFGSGTRLTVV.

This chain joins TRBV19 and TRBJ1-5, with D possibly matching TRBD1 (5 bases). Trimming removed 5 bases from V and 4 bases from J, with 12 bases in between. This CDR3 has 14 residues. The germline gives CDR1 LNHDA, CDR2 SQIVND (reference sequence). The CDR3 spells CASSPRGWNQPQHF. CDR3 DNA sequence: TGTGCCAGTAGTCCACGGGGGTGGAATCAGCCCCAGCATTTT.